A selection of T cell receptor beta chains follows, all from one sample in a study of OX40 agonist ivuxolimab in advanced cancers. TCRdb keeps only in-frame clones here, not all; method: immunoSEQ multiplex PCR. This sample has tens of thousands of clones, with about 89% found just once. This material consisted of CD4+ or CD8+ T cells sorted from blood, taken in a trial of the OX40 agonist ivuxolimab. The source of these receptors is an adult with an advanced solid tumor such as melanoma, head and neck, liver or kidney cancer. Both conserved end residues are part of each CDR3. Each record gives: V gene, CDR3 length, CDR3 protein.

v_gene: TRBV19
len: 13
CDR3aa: CASSRQGGEKLFF

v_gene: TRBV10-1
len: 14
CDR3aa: CASSDQTGSYEQYF

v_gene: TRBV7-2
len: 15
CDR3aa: CASSLVIADNYGYTF

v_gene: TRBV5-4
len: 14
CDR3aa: CASSLSGGNYGYTF

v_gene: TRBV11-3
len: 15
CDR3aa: CASSLEGQGNYEQYF

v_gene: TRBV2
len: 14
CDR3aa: CATSYHRGQETQYF

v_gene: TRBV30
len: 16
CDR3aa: CAWRPRQINSVDTQYF

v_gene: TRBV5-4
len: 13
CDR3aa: CASSQDIGYEQYF

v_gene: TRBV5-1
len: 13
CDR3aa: CASHNQVDHEQFF

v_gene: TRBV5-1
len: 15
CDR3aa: CASSLGTGPYSPLHF

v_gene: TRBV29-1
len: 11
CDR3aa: CSVYQYNEQFF

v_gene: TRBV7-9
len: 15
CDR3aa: CASSRGTGVTGELFF

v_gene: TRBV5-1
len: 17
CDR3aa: CASSLNLAGGRGETQYF

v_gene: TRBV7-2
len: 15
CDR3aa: CASSSVRRGNTEAFF